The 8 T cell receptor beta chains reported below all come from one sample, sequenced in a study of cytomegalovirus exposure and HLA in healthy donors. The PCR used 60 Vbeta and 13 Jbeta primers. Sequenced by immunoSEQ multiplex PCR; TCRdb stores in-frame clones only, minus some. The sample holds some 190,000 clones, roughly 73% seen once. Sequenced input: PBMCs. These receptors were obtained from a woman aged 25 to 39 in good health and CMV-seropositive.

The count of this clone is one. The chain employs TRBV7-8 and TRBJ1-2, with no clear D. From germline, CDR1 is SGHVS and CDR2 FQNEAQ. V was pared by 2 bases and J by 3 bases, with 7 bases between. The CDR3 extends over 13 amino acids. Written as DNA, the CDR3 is TGTGCCAGCAGCTTATGGCAGGACTATGGCTACACCTTC. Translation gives CASSLWQDYGYTF. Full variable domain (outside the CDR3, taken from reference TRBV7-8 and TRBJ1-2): GAGVSQSPRYKVAKRGQDVALRCDPISGHVSLFWYQQALGQGPEFLTYFQNEAQLDKSGLPSDRFFAERPEGSVSTLKIQRTQQEDSAVYLCASSLWQDYGYTFGSGTRLTVV.

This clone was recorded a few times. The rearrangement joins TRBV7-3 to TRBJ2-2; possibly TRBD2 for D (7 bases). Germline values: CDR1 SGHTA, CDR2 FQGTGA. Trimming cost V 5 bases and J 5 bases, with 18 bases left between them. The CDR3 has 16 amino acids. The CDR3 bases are TGTGCCAGCAGCCTAGGGTGGGGGGGCCGGACCGGGGAGCTGTTTTTT. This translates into CASSLGWGGRTGELFF.

The CDR3 nucleotides are TGCGCCAGCAGTGTTGTGACAGGGAGAAAGCGGGAGCCCTCCACCGGGGAGCTGTTTTTT. Translation: CASSVVTGRKREPSTGELFF. The chain carries TRBV10-1 and TRBJ2-2; TRBD2 is a possible D gene (8 bases). Per germline, CDR1 WNHNN and CDR2 SYGVQD (reference sequence). The CDR3 covers 20 residues. With 4 bases removed from V and 4 bases from J, the gap between germline ends came to 28 bases.

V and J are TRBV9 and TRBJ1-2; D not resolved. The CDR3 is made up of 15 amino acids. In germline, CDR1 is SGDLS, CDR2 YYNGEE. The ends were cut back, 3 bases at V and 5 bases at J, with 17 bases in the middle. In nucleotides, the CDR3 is TGTGCCAGCAGCGCCGGGGTCGTATCGGGGTATGGCTACACCTTC. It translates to CASSAGVVSGYGYTF.

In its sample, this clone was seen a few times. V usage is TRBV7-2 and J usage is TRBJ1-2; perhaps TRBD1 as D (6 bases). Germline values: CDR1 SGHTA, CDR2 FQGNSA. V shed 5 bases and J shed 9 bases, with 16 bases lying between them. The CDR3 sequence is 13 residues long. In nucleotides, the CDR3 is TGTGCCAGCAGCCCTGGTACAGGGAGAAGCTACACCTTC. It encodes CASSPGTGRSYTF. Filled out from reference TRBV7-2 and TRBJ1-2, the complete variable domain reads GAGVSQSPSNKVTEKGKDVELRCDPISGHTALYWYRQSLGQGLEFLIYFQGNSAPDKSGLPSDRFSAERTGGSVSTLTIQRTQQEDSAVYLCASSPGTGRSYTFGSGTRLTVV.

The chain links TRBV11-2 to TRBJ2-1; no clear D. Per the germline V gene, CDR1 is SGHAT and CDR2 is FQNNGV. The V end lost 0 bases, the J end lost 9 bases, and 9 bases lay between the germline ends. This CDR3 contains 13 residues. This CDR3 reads CASSLDIFLEQFF. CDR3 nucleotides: TGTGCCAGCAGCTTAGATATTTTTCTTGAGCAGTTCTTC.

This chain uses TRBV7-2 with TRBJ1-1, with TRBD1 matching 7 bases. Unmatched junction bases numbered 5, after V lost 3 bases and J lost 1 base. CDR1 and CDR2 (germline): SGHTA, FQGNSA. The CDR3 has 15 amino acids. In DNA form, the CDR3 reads TGTGCCAGCAGCTTCTCCAGGGGGGAGAACACTGAAGCTTTCTTT. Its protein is CASSFSRGENTEAFF.

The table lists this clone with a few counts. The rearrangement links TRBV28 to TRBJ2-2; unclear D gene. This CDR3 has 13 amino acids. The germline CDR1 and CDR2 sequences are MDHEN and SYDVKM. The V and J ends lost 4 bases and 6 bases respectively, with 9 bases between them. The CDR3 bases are TGTGCCAGCAGTTCAATATTAGCCGGGGAGCTGTTTTTT. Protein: CASSSILAGELFF.